One and the same sample provided the 18 T cell receptor beta chains below, sequenced in a study of T cells in Graves' hyperthyroidism and ophthalmopathy. The TCR beta CDR3 regions underwent amplification using RNA transcripts as the source. A first-round RT-PCR of the TCR CDR3 used the HTBI primer set. In TCRdb, the multiplex PCR reads were re-called with MiXCR into one record per CDR3 protein. The table has just under 750,000 distinct CDR3 sequences, 30% to 40% seen once; the top ten hold about a third. Sequenced input: blood. Source of these receptors: a woman in her thirties or forties with Graves' hyperthyroidism.

This clonotype was picked up a small number of times. The chain recombines TRBV6-2 or TRBV6-3 with TRBJ1-1; no definite D call. CDR3 length: 12 residues. CDR1 MNHEY and CDR2 SVGEGT come from the germline V gene. V lost 8 bases, J lost 3 bases, and 10 bases lay in between. CDR3 amino acids: CASGFWDTEAFF. The CDR3, as DNA: TGTGCCAGCGGCTTTTGGGACACTGAAGCTTTCTTT.

This clonotype was seen just once. The J gene is TRBJ2-2, the V gene TRBV29-1; D is ambiguous. The V end lost 3 bases, the J end lost 0 bases, and 5 bases lay between the germline ends. The CDR3 is 13 amino acids. The germline V gene encodes CDR1 SQVTM and CDR2 ANQGSEA. The CDR3 reads CSVDSTNTGELFF. In nucleotides, the CDR3 is TGCAGCGTTGACAGTACGAACACCGGGGAGCTGTTTTTT.

Concerning this clonotype itself: A much larger clone lies one base from this, so it may be a read error. V usage is TRBV12-3 or TRBV12-4 and J usage is TRBJ2-5; D might be TRBD2 (6 bases). This CDR3 contains 14 residues. The CDR3, as DNA: TGTACCAGCAGTCCCCGGCAGGGAGGCGAGACCCAGTACTTC. This codes for CTSSPRQGGETQYF.

This clonotype was seen only a few times. This chain uses TRBV6-1 with TRBJ1-2, with TRBD1 matching over 10 bases. The CDR3 is 15 amino acids. V shed 1 base and J 6 bases; nucleotides not matched to a gene: 5. The germline V gene encodes CDR1 MNHNS and CDR2 SASEGT. The CDR3 DNA follows: TGTGCCAGCAGTGAAGTCCTGGGACAGGGGCATGGCTACACCTTC. It is translated as CASSEVLGQGHGYTF.

The CDR3 nucleotides read TGTGCCAGCAGTTCGACAGGGGCGCTCCACTTT. It yields the protein CASSSTGALHF. The V and J genes are TRBV28 and TRBJ1-6, with 8 nucleotides matching TRBD1. From germline, CDR1 is MDHEN and CDR2 SYDVKM. The CDR3 runs to 11 residues. Germline trimming cut 4 bases from V and 16 bases from J; bases unmatched to any gene: 3.

Comments on this clonotype: A much bigger clone sits one base away, suggesting this may be a read error. Because the CDR3 is missing its conserved closing phenylalanine or tryptophan, this is likely a read error. V is TRBV12-3 or TRBV12-4 and J is TRBJ2-5, with no clear D. The CDR3 has 14 amino acids. Trimming took 7 bases from V and 2 from J, leaving 14 bases between them. Here the CDR3 DNA reads TGTGCCAGCAACCCCGCAGGAGCACAAGAGACCCAGTACCTC. Translating gives CASNPAGAQETQYL.

This clonotype was seen many times. The rearrangement links TRBV7-2 to TRBJ2-7; 7 positions agree with TRBD2. Per the germline V gene, CDR1 is SGHTA and CDR2 is FQGNSA. The V gene end was trimmed by 4 bases and the J gene end by 0 bases; junction bases not matched to a gene: 3. The CDR3 sequence is 14 residues long. This CDR3 is CASSSGLGSYEQYF. CDR3 sequence (DNA): TGTGCCAGCAGCTCTGGACTAGGCTCCTACGAGCAGTACTTC.

Points on this clonotype: Compared with germline, one end of the junction differs, possibly owing to a read error. The rearrangement joins TRBV7-2 to TRBJ2-2; D is possibly TRBD2 (6 bases). CDR1 and CDR2 (germline): SGHTA, FQGNSA. The CDR3 has 17 amino acids. The CDR3 coding sequence is TGCGCCAGCAGCCAAGATTACTATCGGGAGCTGGTCGGGGAGCTGTTTTTT. Translation gives CASSQDYYRELVGELFF. The variable domain in full, completed from reference TRBV7-2 and TRBJ2-2, reads GAGVSQSPSNKVTEKGKDVELRCDPISGHTALYWYRQSLGQGLEFLIYFQGNSAPDKSGLPSDRFSAERTGGSVSTLTIQRTQQEDSAVYLCASSQDYYRELVGELFFGEGSRLTVL.

This clonotype was counted a few times. This sequence joins TRBV12-3 or TRBV12-4 and TRBJ2-6, with TRBD1 matching 10 bases. The CDR3 has 19 residues. V lost 6 bases to trimming and J lost 2 bases; unmatched junction nucleotides: 13. The CDR3 spells CASRGSRDRGVTGANVLTF. DNA of the CDR3: TGTGCCAGCAGGGGCAGCCGGGACAGGGGAGTAACTGGGGCCAACGTCCTGACTTTC.

The V and J genes are TRBV27 and TRBJ1-5; TRBD1 might be the D (5 bases). Germline V gene data show CDR1 as MNHEY and CDR2 as SMNVEV (reference sequence). The CDR3 loop spans 14 amino acids. Trimming removed 8 bases at V and 6 bases at J, with 17 bases between. In DNA, the CDR3 is TGTGCCAGCCACCCAGGGTTCGGGGGTCAGCCCCAGCATTTT. Amino acid sequence: CASHPGFGGQPQHF.

The J gene is TRBJ1-2, the V gene TRBV20-1, with D perhaps TRBD1 (5 bases). CDR1 and CDR2 (germline): DFQATT, SNEGSKA (reference sequence). The CDR3 sequence is 11 residues long. Trimming pared 6 bases from V and 8 bases from J, leaving 13 bases between. This chain's CDR3 is CSAGGRGGYTF. The CDR3 nucleotides are TGCAGTGCCGGCGGACGGGGCGGCTACACCTTC.

This chain links TRBV7-2 with TRBJ2-7; D possibly uses TRBD1 or TRBD2 (6 bases each). The CDR3 runs to 15 residues. The germline V gene encodes CDR1 SGHTA and CDR2 FQGNSA. Trimming cost V 5 bases and J 4 bases, with 18 bases left between them. CDR3 residues: CASSPVGGHSYEQYF. In DNA, the CDR3 is TGTGCCAGCAGCCCTGTCGGGGGCCACTCGTACGAGCAGTACTTC.

The chain carries TRBV7-2 and TRBJ2-2, with D uncertain. The germline V gene encodes CDR1 SGHTA and CDR2 FQGNSA. This CDR3 has 19 residues. V was pared by 1 base and J by 3 bases, with 21 bases between. In nucleotides, the CDR3 is TGTGCCAGCAGCTTAGTAGTTTTTGGCTACCAGTATTACACCGGGGAGCTGTTTTTT. This sequence encodes CASSLVVFGYQYYTGELFF.

This clonotype was detected only a few times. V gene TRBV12-5 combines with J gene TRBJ1-1; possibly TRBD1 for D (6 bases). V was cut by 0 bases and J by 6 bases, with 17 bases left in between. Germline CDR1 and CDR2: LGHNT and FRNRAP. This CDR3 has 16 amino acids. The CDR3 spells CASGLVQGGSGSEAFF. The CDR3 nucleotides are TGTGCTAGTGGTTTGGTACAAGGGGGATCAGGCTCTGAAGCTTTCTTT. Full variable domain (outside the CDR3, taken from reference TRBV12-5 and TRBJ1-1): DARVTQTPRHKVTEMGQEVTMRCQPILGHNTVFWYRQTMMQGLELLAYFRNRAPLDDSGMPKDRFSAEMPDATLATLKIQPSEPRDSAVYFCASGLVQGGSGSEAFFGQGTRLTVV.

V usage is TRBV6-1 and J usage is TRBJ2-5; 9 nucleotides match TRBD1. Per the germline V gene, CDR1 is MNHNS and CDR2 is SASEGT. The CDR3 is 15 amino acids. V lost 6 bases, J lost 5 bases, and 10 bases stayed unmatched. Written as DNA, the CDR3 is TGTGCCAGCAGGGGGACGGACAGGGGCGGTGAGACCCAGTACTTC. Translated, it gives CASRGTDRGGETQYF.

Note on this clonotype: A much larger clone lies one base from this, so it may be a read error. The chain is built from TRBV5-1 and TRBJ1-1; 7 bases line up with TRBD1. Germline V gene lookup returns CDR1 SGHRS and CDR2 YFSETQ. V lost 3 bases to trimming and J lost 6 bases; unmatched junction nucleotides: 11. The CDR3 consists of 15 residues. CDR3 nucleotides: TGCGCCAGCAGCTGGGTCCCTACAGGGGACGCTGAAGCTTTCTTT. This gives the protein CASSWVPTGDAEAFF.

The rearrangement joins TRBV19 to TRBJ2-3; D gene ambiguous. Trimming removed 6 bases at V and 0 bases at J, with 10 bases between. Germline CDR1 reads LNHDA; CDR2 reads SQIVND (reference sequence). The CDR3 length is 14 residues. CDR3 in amino acids: CASSWSDSTDTQYF. The CDR3 nucleotides are TGTGCCAGTAGCTGGAGTGATAGCACAGATACGCAGTATTTT.

V and J are TRBV28 and TRBJ1-1; no definite D call. The length of the CDR3 is 15 residues. Trimming pared 5 bases from V and 6 bases from J, leaving 19 bases between. From germline, CDR1 is MDHEN and CDR2 SYDVKM. CDR3 residues: CASSSEGTFLAEAFF. Written as DNA, the CDR3 is TGTGCCAGCAGTAGTGAAGGAACGTTTTTGGCTGAAGCTTTCTTT.